The clone carrying this T cell receptor beta chain was detected only a few times. This CDR3 comprises 12 residues. V was trimmed by 1 base and J by 13 bases, leaving 10 bases between them. Germline V lookup: CDR1 MDHEN, CDR2 SYDVKM. The repertoire was sequenced with immunoSEQ multiplex PCR; TCRdb's copy has only in-frame clones and lacks some. The sample yields 40,000 or so clones, 65% to 80% seen once. The data are from a study of chemoradiotherapy in HPV16-positive cancers. The receptor was derived from a human donor with HPV-associated anogenital cancer. The J gene is TRBJ1-4, the V gene TRBV28; no clear D. Specimen: blood, collected from a patient who underwent chemoradiotherapy. CDR3 nucleotides: TGTGCCAGCAGTTTATATGGCAGAGGACTGTTTTTT. It yields the protein CASSLYGRGLFF. Variable domain in full (rest from reference TRBV28 and TRBJ1-4): DVKVTQSSRYLVKRTGEKVFLECVQDMDHENMFWYRQDPGLGLRLIYFSYDVKMKEKGDIPEGYSVSREKKERFSLILESASTNQTSMYLCASSLYGRGLFFGSGTQLSVL.